This T cell receptor beta chain came from a study of blood T cells in healthy people across ages. Together with a sample-barcoded 5' primer, a J-beta primer mix was included in a second PCR lasting about 7 to 11 cycles. Any given sample supplied a minimum of 3 million CDR3-containing paired-end reads. TCRdb re-analysed the 5' RACE reads in MiXCR, keeping a single row per CDR3 protein. The top ten hold approximately 2.1% of the sample, which has about 2 million distinct CDR3 sequences, roughly 52% seen once. This clonotype was picked up a small number of times. The J segment lost 4 bases and the V segment lost 5 bases, leaving 7 bases of the junction unmatched. This CDR3 comprises 15 residues. Germline assignment: CDR1 SGHAT and CDR2 FQNNGV. They isolated at least 6 million PBMCs from each sample.

This receptor was taken from a woman aged 40-49 years in good health. The chain carries TRBV11-2 and TRBJ2-1, with 8 bases fitting TRBD1. The sequenced sample was blood. CDR3 region: CASSLTGGLYNEQFF. The CDR3 DNA is TGTGCCAGCAGCCTTACAGGGGGTCTATACAATGAGCAGTTCTTC.